This T cell receptor (beta chain) came from a study of T-cell reconstitution after alpha-beta-depleted transplantation in children. V dropped 0 bases and J dropped 4 bases, with 14 bases sitting between them. CDR1 and CDR2 (germline): SGHRS, YFSETQ. CDR3 length equals 17 residues. The library targeted TCRbeta and was prepared with unique molecular identifiers. Using its own MiXCR run on the PCR reads, TCRdb lists one record per CDR3 protein. The sample carries 150,000 to 250,000 distinct CDR3 sequences, about 6% recorded once. This clonotype has ten or more counts. The sequence was obtained from a girl in the first two years of life with combined immunodeficiency, due to receive a stem cell transplant. The rearrangement links TRBV5-1 to TRBJ2-6; maybe TRBD2 (7 bases). The material was PBMCs, obtained before TCRalphabeta/CD19-depleted stem cell transplant. The CDR3 region has the DNA TGCGCCAGCAGCTTGGGCCCCGCGGGGGCCGGGGCCAACGTCCTGACTTTC. This sequence encodes CASSLGPAGAGANVLTF.